Listed below are T cell receptor beta chains from one sample, sequenced in a study of T cell changes during pregnancy in multiple sclerosis. The method was immunoSEQ multiplex PCR; TCRdb's version includes in-frame clones alone and lacks a portion of them. The table has more than 40,000 clones, 90% seen once; the top ten hold 1.5%. The sample consisted of peripheral blood, taken in the first trimester of pregnancy. These receptors originate from a female donor in good health, enrolled as a control in a pregnancy study. CDR3s include the opening cysteine and the closing phenylalanine or tryptophan. Fields, in order: clone size, V gene, D gene, J gene, CDR3 protein, CDR3 DNA. D genes are given only for firm matches. Clone size appears in some rows only: once, few, many, or a class for an expanded clone.

>-|TRBV5-1|-|TRBJ1-4
CASSLGGVATNEKLFF
TGCGCCAGCAGCTTGGGAGGAGTTGCAACTAATGAAAAACTGTTTTTT
>-|TRBV5-4|-|TRBJ2-1
CASSLALEGEQFF
TGTGCCAGCAGCTTGGCCCTAGAGGGTGAGCAGTTCTTC
>once|TRBV7-9|-|TRBJ1-3
CASSLGDISGNTIYF
TGTGCCAGCAGCTTAGGGGACATCTCTGGAAACACCATATATTTT
>few|TRBV5-1|-|TRBJ1-3
CASSLMGASGNTIYF
TGCGCCAGCAGCTTGATGGGGGCGTCTGGAAACACCATATATTTT
>-|TRBV27|-|TRBJ2-1
CASSLSGVSGQFF
TGTGCCAGCAGTTTATCCGGGGTCTCGGGGCAGTTCTTC
>-|TRBV6-5|TRBD1|TRBJ1-3
CASSRTGGSGNTIYF
TGTGCCAGCAGTCGAACAGGGGGCTCTGGAAACACCATATATTTT
>-|TRBV9|TRBD1|TRBJ2-6
CASSASGGASGANVLTF
TGTGCCAGCAGCGCCTCAGGGGGCGCCTCTGGGGCCAACGTCCTGACTTTC
>-|TRBV19|TRBD2|TRBJ2-2
CASSLREGGELFF
TGTGCCAGTAGTTTGAGGGAGGGCGGGGAGCTGTTTTTT
>once|TRBV5-6|-|TRBJ1-5
CASSLSYGGLSNQPQHF
TGTGCCAGCAGCTTGTCGTACGGGGGTTTAAGCAATCAGCCCCAGCATTTT
>-|TRBV6-5|TRBD1|TRBJ1-1
CASSTQQGYTEAFF
TGTGCCAGCAGTACACAACAGGGGTACACTGAAGCTTTCTTT
>-|TRBV7-9|-|TRBJ1-2
CASRSGRDGYTF
TGTGCCAGCAGGTCGGGGAGAGATGGCTACACCTTC
>-|TRBV11-1|TRBD1|TRBJ1-1
CASSFQGGTEAFF
TGTGCCAGCAGCTTCCAGGGGGGAACTGAAGCTTTCTTT
>-|TRBV28|-|TRBJ2-1
CASSPSWSSYNEQFF
TGTGCCAGCAGCCCTAGCTGGAGCTCCTACAATGAGCAGTTCTTC
>-|TRBV7-9|-|TRBJ2-1
CASSLASHEQFF
TGTGCCAGCAGCTTAGCAAGCCATGAGCAGTTCTTC
>-|TRBV25-1|-|TRBJ2-7
CASSDTAGQVYEQYF
TGTGCCAGCAGTGATACAGCGGGACAGGTGTACGAGCAGTACTTC
>-|TRBV5-1|TRBD2|TRBJ2-5
CASSLGGTSGQETQYF
TGCGCCAGCAGCTTGGGGGGGACTAGCGGACAAGAGACCCAGTACTTC
>-|TRBV12-5|-|TRBJ1-2
CASGLNPGALGYTF
TGTGCTAGTGGTTTGAATCCAGGGGCTTTGGGCTACACCTTC